The next 20 T cell receptor beta chains were all read from a single sample in a study of cytomegalovirus exposure and HLA in healthy donors. The PCR made use of 60 Vbeta and 13 Jbeta primers. Profiled with immunoSEQ multiplex PCR; TCRdb holds only in-frame clones, not every one. The repertoire holds hundreds of thousands of clones, with roughly 84% as singletons. The material sequenced was PBMCs. The receptors here all came from a girl aged 2 to 9 in good health and CMV-seronegative.

The genes are TRBV5-1 and TRBJ2-2; 8 bases are a match to TRBD2. Germline-derived CDR1 and CDR2 are SGHRS and YFSETQ. This CDR3 is 14 amino acids long. Trimming took 5 bases from V and 6 from J; bases not matched to a gene: 6. The CDR3 reads CASRSGSGAGELFF. In nucleotides, the CDR3 is TGCGCCAGCAGGTCCGGTAGCGGGGCCGGGGAGCTGTTTTTT. Full variable domain (missing parts from reference TRBV5-1 and TRBJ2-2): KAGVTQTPRYLIKTRGQQVTLSCSPISGHRSVSWYQQTPGQGLQFLFEYFSETQRNKGNFPGRFSGRQFSNSRSEMNVSTLELGDSALYLCASRSGSGAGELFFGEGSRLTVL.

The V and J genes are TRBV6-6 and TRBJ1-1; D not certain. The CDR3 is 12 amino acids. The V end lost 3 bases, the J end lost 1 base, and 3 bases lay between the germline ends. Germline CDR1 MNHNY, CDR2 SVGAGI (reference sequence). The chain's CDR3 is CASSYRNTEAFF. CDR3 bases: TGTGCCAGCAGTTATAGGAACACTGAAGCTTTCTTT.

The J gene is TRBJ1-5, the V gene TRBV15; a weak D match, TRBD1 (6 bases). Germline V gene sequence: CDR1 LNHNV, CDR2 YYDKDF (reference sequence). This CDR3 spans 16 amino acids. V was cut by 3 bases and J by 4 bases, with 16 bases left in between. CDR3 protein: CATSSDSWTENQPQHF. As DNA, the CDR3 is TGTGCCACCAGCAGTGACAGTTGGACAGAGAATCAGCCCCAGCATTTT.

V usage is TRBV5-6 and J usage is TRBJ1-3; D is undetermined. Between the trimmed V and J ends, which lost 3 bases and 4 bases, there was a span of 20 bases. The length of the CDR3 is 17 residues. Germline CDR1 SGHDT, CDR2 YYEEEE. CDR3 sequence: CASSSPQVPFSGNTIYF. The CDR3 nucleotides are TGTGCCAGCAGCTCCCCCCAGGTCCCCTTCTCCGGAAACACCATATATTTT.

This clone was seen a single time. Here the CDR3 reads CASRSSAGGPGETQYF. CDR3 nucleotide sequence: TGTGCCAGCAGGTCTTCAGCGGGAGGGCCCGGAGAGACCCAGTACTTC. The rearrangement uses TRBV2 and TRBJ2-5; 10 nucleotides agree with TRBD2. There are 16 residues in the CDR3. Germline V gene data show CDR1 as SNHLY and CDR2 as FYNNEI. The V and J ends lost 6 bases and 4 bases, in that order; junction bases with no gene match: 11. Based on the CDR3 plus reference TRBV2 and TRBJ2-5, the full variable domain is EPEVTQTPSHQVTQMGQEVILRCVPISNHLYFYWYRQILGQKVEFLVSFYNNEISEKSEIFDDQFSVERPDGSNFTLKIRSTKLEDSAMYFCASRSSAGGPGETQYFGPGTRLLVL.

There are a few counts of this clone. This chain uses TRBV10-3 with TRBJ1-5; no reliable D call. V was trimmed by 1 base and J by 7 bases, leaving 11 bases between them. Germline V CDR1 and CDR2: ENHRY, SYGVKD. This CDR3 is built from 14 residues. The CDR3 nucleotides read TGTGCCATCAGTGAGTTGTTGGGGAGACAGCCCCAGCATTTT. Translating it yields CAISELLGRQPQHF.

This chain links TRBV6-1 with TRBJ1-2; 7 bases align to TRBD1. Germline CDR1 and CDR2: MNHNS and SASEGT. The CDR3 consists of 18 residues. V was pared by 2 bases and J by 2 bases, with 14 bases of the junction left unmatched. DNA of the CDR3: TGTGCCAGCAGTGAAAGAAGACCCTTGGGACAGATAAACTATGGCTACACCTTC. The encoded protein is CASSERRPLGQINYGYTF.

The chain couples TRBV25-1 to TRBJ1-2; TRBD1 matches at 7 bases. The CDR3 is made up of 14 amino acids. Germline V lookup: CDR1 MGHDK, CDR2 SYGVNS. V dropped 3 bases and J dropped 8; count of bases not matched to a gene: 9. CDR3 nucleotide sequence: TGTGCCAGCAGTGATTTAGACAGGGAGGACGGCTACACCTTC. This gives the protein CASSDLDREDGYTF.

The chain carries TRBV28 and TRBJ1-1; D might be TRBD1 (5 bases). The CDR3 length is 16 residues. The V gene's germline CDR1 is MDHEN and CDR2 SYDVKM. Trimming left V 4 bases short and J 1 base short, with 16 bases between. Here the CDR3 reads CASSSISTEPNTEAFF. The CDR3 nucleotides are TGTGCCAGCAGTTCTATCTCGACAGAGCCGAACACTGAAGCTTTCTTT.

The rearrangement links TRBV10-3 to TRBJ2-7; D gene uncertain. Trimming removed 10 bases at V and 6 bases at J, with 10 bases between. This CDR3 region has 10 residues. Germline CDR1 reads ENHRY; CDR2 reads SYGVKD. The CDR3 here is CATRSVEQYF. CDR3 sequence (DNA): TGTGCCACACGAAGCGTCGAGCAGTACTTC.

Here the CDR3 DNA reads TGTGCCAGCAGCGTAGTTAGCGGGAGGGCCGCGACCCAGTACTTC. Its protein product is CASSVVSGRAATQYF. This rearrangement joins TRBV5-4 to TRBJ2-5, with TRBD2 identical over 11 bases. The ends lost 4 bases at V and 7 bases at J; junction bases unmatched: 9. The CDR3 extends over 15 amino acids. Germline CDR1 is SGHNT and CDR2 is YYREEE (reference sequence).

This chain links TRBV19 with TRBJ1-2; TRBD1 might be the D (6 bases). This CDR3 spans 13 amino acids. Trimming took 5 bases from V and 7 from J, leaving 14 bases between them. Germline CDR1 and CDR2: LNHDA and SQIVND (reference sequence). The CDR3 DNA is TGTGCCAGTAGTTTAGCCAGGGGAAGTGGCTACACCTTC. Translated, it gives CASSLARGSGYTF.

In DNA form, the CDR3 reads TGCGCCAGCAGCTTGGCTGGGAGTAATGAAAAACTGTTTTTT. Its protein product is CASSLAGSNEKLFF. The rearrangement uses TRBV5-1 and TRBJ1-4; D call uncertain. Germline loops: CDR1 SGHRS, CDR2 YFSETQ. The CDR3 extends over 14 amino acids. Trimming shortened V by 0 bases and J by 4 bases, and 7 bases separated the two germline ends.

This clone was recorded only once. The rearrangement links TRBV5-6 to TRBJ1-2; D remains ambiguous. The germline CDR1 and CDR2 sequences are SGHDT and YYEEEE. The CDR3 consists of 14 residues. V was trimmed by 2 bases and J by 4 bases, leaving 12 bases between them. CDR3 nucleotides: TGTGCCAGCAGCTTTGGGCAGCCCTTCTATGGCTACACCTTC. The encoded protein is CASSFGQPFYGYTF. Filled out from reference TRBV5-6 and TRBJ1-2, the complete variable domain reads DAGVTQSPTHLIKTRGQQVTLRCSPKSGHDTVSWYQQALGQGPQFIFQYYEEEERQRGNFPDRFSGHQFPNYSSELNVNALLLGDSALYLCASSFGQPFYGYTFGSGTRLTVV.

This rearrangement joins TRBV6-6 to TRBJ1-5; D call uncertain. The CDR3 length is 11 residues. Germline V gene data show CDR1 as MNHNY and CDR2 as SVGAGI (reference sequence). The V end was cut by 0 bases, the J end by 11 bases, with 5 bases between. The CDR3 protein is CASSYSETQHF. The CDR3 region has the DNA TGTGCCAGCAGTTACTCTGAGACCCAGCATTTT.

The genes are TRBV4-1 and TRBJ2-1, with 10 bases identical to TRBD1. The CDR3 has 17 residues. From germline, CDR1 is MGHRA and CDR2 YSYEKL. After removal of 0 bases from V and 9 bases from J, the junction contained 11 bases not matched to a gene. The CDR3 nucleotides are TGCGCCAGCAGCCAAGATAGGGGGACAGGGGCCCCTGGTGAGCAGTTCTTC. Translating it yields CASSQDRGTGAPGEQFF.

V usage is TRBV18 and J usage is TRBJ2-7; 8 bases are shared with TRBD1. Germline-derived CDR1 and CDR2 are KGHSH and LQKENI. The V segment lost 6 bases and the J segment 0 bases; nucleotides outside the gene matches: 13. This CDR3 is 17 amino acids long. CDR3 DNA: TGTGCCAGCTCTCGTGGACAGGGTCTGCTTAGCTCCTACGAGCAGTACTTC. Protein sequence: CASSRGQGLLSSYEQYF.

The CDR3 loop is CANLDRNTGELFF. DNA of the CDR3: TGTGCCAACCTGGACAGAAACACCGGGGAGCTGTTTTTT. The chain carries TRBV5-4 and TRBJ2-2; perhaps TRBD1 as D (6 bases). Trimming stripped 9 bases from V and 2 bases from J, with 11 bases between. The germline V gene has CDR1 SGHNT and CDR2 YYREEE (reference sequence). The CDR3 extends over 13 amino acids.

This clone has just one count. The rearrangement links TRBV19 to TRBJ2-3, with D unclear. CDR1 is LNHDA, CDR2 SQIVND, per germline (reference sequence). The CDR3 spans 13 residues. Deletions cut 5 bases from V and 5 bases from J, with 11 bases between. DNA of the CDR3: TGTGCCAGTAGTTTCGGGTTCCAAGATACGCAGTATTTT. Protein sequence: CASSFGFQDTQYF.

Concerning this clone: The same CDR3 arises from other DNA sequences in this sample as well. The chain links TRBV9 to TRBJ2-3, with 15 bases aligning to TRBD2. There are 16 residues in the CDR3. The trim removed 0 bases at V and 6 bases at J, leaving 2 bases unmatched. Germline V gene sequence: CDR1 SGDLS, CDR2 YYNGEE. For the CDR3, the DNA is TGTGCCAGCAGCGTAGGGACTAGCGGGGGGGCCGATACGCAGTATTTT. This codes for CASSVGTSGGADTQYF.